The source of this T cell receptor (beta chain) is a study of blood T cell repertoires in COVID-19. The wider study: Some COVID-19 samples were acute and others convalescent; all came from the United States, Italy and Spain. PBMCs, B-cell-depleted T cells, or T cells were the source of the cDNA or gDNA that made up the material.

With 7 bases removed from V and 0 bases from J, the gap between germline ends came to 9 bases. Germline CDR1 MNHEY, CDR2 SVGAGI. This CDR3 is built from 13 residues. As originally analysed: Estimates of nucleated cell counts were drawn from the amplification of reference gene primers. Here immunoSEQ multiplex PCR was the method, and the copy in TCRdb shows in-frame clones only, minus some. V, J and clone size are taken as reported in that table, and D and trimming were inferred from the DNA itself. Found here are roughly 110,000 clones, approximately 78% of them singletons; the top ten hold 7% to 9.5%.

Source material: peripheral blood. The origin of this receptor is a man between 65 and 85 years old with acute or convalescent COVID-19. J is TRBJ1-2 and V is TRBV6-5, with no clear D. Here the CDR3 reads CASTNGANYGYTF. DNA for the CDR3: TGTGCCAGCACTAATGGAGCTAACTATGGCTACACCTTC.